This passage covers 12 T cell receptor beta chains from one sample sequenced in a study of cytotoxic CD8 clonotypes in ibrutinib-treated CLL. TCRdb's copy holds only in-frame clones and misses some; the assay was immunoSEQ multiplex PCR. Altogether around 30,000 clones are present, roughly 57% being singletons, with the ten largest covering 14%. This specimen consisted of PBMCs, obtained before ibrutinib treatment. The source is a human donor with chronic lymphocytic leukemia.

The V call is TRBV7-9, the J call TRBJ2-6; 7 positions match TRBD1. This CDR3 is built from 16 residues. With 4 bases clipped from V and 2 bases from J, the junction kept 5 bases outside the gene matches. Germline-derived CDR1 and CDR2 are SEHNR and FQNEAQ (reference sequence). The CDR3 protein is CASSSGGVAGANVLTF. In DNA, the CDR3 is TGTGCCAGCAGCTCAGGGGGAGTGGCTGGGGCCAACGTCCTGACTTTC.

This clone occurred a few times. The chain employs TRBV7-9 and TRBJ2-3; D is perhaps TRBD2 (5 bases). The CDR3 extends over 12 amino acids. Trimming shortened V by 8 bases and J by 1 base, and 7 bases separated the two germline ends. CDR1 and CDR2 from the germline V gene are SEHNR and FQNEAQ (reference sequence). The CDR3 region is CASGRGTDTQYF. The CDR3 DNA reads as TGTGCCAGCGGGCGGGGCACAGATACGCAGTATTTT.

A word on this clone: Compared with germline, one end of the junction differs, possibly owing to a read error. Other DNA sequences within the sample encode an identical CDR3. The chain uses TRBV6-1 and TRBJ1-5; D remains ambiguous. The CDR3 sequence is 13 residues long. CDR1 and CDR2 from the germline V gene are MNHNS and SASEGT. CDR3 amino acids: CASTGQPNQPQHF. The CDR3 DNA reads as TGTGCTAGCACGGGCCAACCCAATCAGCCCCAGCATTTT.

This clone was observed a few times. The chain combines TRBV5-4 with TRBJ1-4, with D maybe TRBD1 (6 bases). Deletions cut 1 base from V and 7 bases from J, with 14 bases between. In germline, CDR1 is SGHNT, CDR2 YYREEE (reference sequence). The CDR3 spans 15 residues. The CDR3 DNA follows: TGTGCCAGCAGCTTGAGACAGGCCCCTGGTGAAAAACTGTTTTTT. Translation gives CASSLRQAPGEKLFF.

The V gene is TRBV7-9, the J gene TRBJ2-5, with D possibly being TRBD2 (7 bases). The length of the CDR3 is 16 residues. Trimming took 2 bases from V and 5 from J, leaving 18 bases between them. CDR1 and CDR2 from the germline V gene are SEHNR and FQNEAQ (reference sequence). The DNA for the CDR3 is TGTGCCAGCAGCTTATGGGGGGCGGGAGTTCTGGAGACCCAGTACTTC. Amino acid sequence: CASSLWGAGVLETQYF.

The chain carries TRBV27 and TRBJ1-5; 7 nucleotides align to TRBD1. V shed 6 bases and J 7 bases; nucleotides not matched to a gene: 9. CDR1 and CDR2 from the germline V gene are MNHEY and SMNVEV (reference sequence). The CDR3 runs to 14 residues. DNA for the CDR3: TGTGCCAGCAGCATGACAGGGTTCGGGCAGCCCCAGCATTTT. Its protein product is CASSMTGFGQPQHF.

The V gene is TRBV4-1, the J gene TRBJ2-6; D may be TRBD2 (5 bases). CDR1 and CDR2 from the germline V gene are MGHRA and YSYEKL. The CDR3 contains 17 residues. V lost 1 base, J lost 0 bases, and 10 bases lay in between. The CDR3 nucleotides are TGCGCCAGCAGCCAAGGGACTTCTAGCTCTGGGGCCAACGTCCTGACTTTC. It translates to CASSQGTSSSGANVLTF.

This clone came up a few times. The CDR3 bases are TGTGCCAGCAGCTTAGGCCTAGTCCTGGAGCAGTACTTC. Translating gives CASSLGLVLEQYF. The J gene is TRBJ2-7, the V gene TRBV7-9, with no clear D. V lost 1 base and J lost 7, with 11 bases in between. Germline CDR1 is SEHNR and CDR2 is FQNEAQ (reference sequence). CDR3 size: 13 residues.

The table lists this clone with a few counts. For the CDR3, the DNA is TGTGCCAGCTCACCAGGGGCCCCGGGGCTGGACCAGCCCCAGCATTTT. Its protein product is CASSPGAPGLDQPQHF. The chain links TRBV18 to TRBJ1-5; TRBD1 might be the D (5 bases). In germline, CDR1 is KGHSH, CDR2 LQKENI. V lost 2 bases, J lost 7 bases, and 18 bases lay in between. This CDR3 has 16 amino acids.

V is TRBV27 and J is TRBJ2-7, with D uncertain. V gave up 8 bases and J gave up 3 bases, with 14 bases separating them. This CDR3 contains 13 residues. Germline values: CDR1 MNHEY, CDR2 SMNVEV (reference sequence). DNA for the CDR3: TGTGCCAGCCAGAATGGGGAAGACTACGAGCAGTACTTC. Translated: CASQNGEDYEQYF.

The V gene is TRBV30, the J gene TRBJ1-2; tentative D call: TRBD1 (6 bases). The CDR3 sequence is 14 residues long. Trimming took off 0 bases at V and 1 base at J, with 9 bases between the two ends. From germline, CDR1 is GTSNPN and CDR2 SVGIG (reference sequence). The CDR3 nucleotides are TGTGCCTGGAGTGTTTTAGGGGGTAACTATGGCTACACCTTC. It yields the protein CAWSVLGGNYGYTF.

This clone occurred a few times. The chain uses TRBV5-1 and TRBJ2-7; the D gene is possibly TRBD1 (6 bases). CDR3 length: 14 amino acids. V lost 4 bases and J 2 bases, leaving 13 bases between the germline ends. Germline V gives CDR1 SGHRS, CDR2 YFSETQ. The CDR3 coding sequence is TGCGCCAGCAGCAATGGACAGACGACCTACGAGCAGTACTTC. This gives the protein CASSNGQTTYEQYF.